The T cell receptor beta chain under discussion was sequenced for a study of blood T cells in healthy people across ages. The CDR3 loop spans 12 amino acids. Trimming removed 2 bases from V and 7 bases from J, with 8 bases in between. The germline CDR1 and CDR2 sequences are LGHNT and FRNRAP. For the second PCR, which ran for about 6 to 11 cycles, a sample-barcoded 5' primer and a J-beta primer mix were used. One entry per CDR3 protein, called by TCRdb with MiXCR from the 5' RACE reads. The sample carries about 1.5 million distinct CDR3 sequences, approximately 39% recorded once. The sequencing input was blood. The origin of this receptor is a woman between 18 and 30 years old in good health. The chain carries TRBV12-5 and TRBJ1-1, with unresolved D. The CDR3 sequence: CASGLSGIEAFF. The CDR3 DNA reads TGTGCTAGTGGTTTGAGTGGGATTGAAGCTTTCTTT.